The 8 T cell receptor beta chains below were found in one sample sequenced in a study of blood T cell repertoires in COVID-19. TCRdb keeps only in-frame clones here, not all; method: immunoSEQ multiplex PCR. Of a few hundred thousand clones listed, 86% are singletons. The specimen sequenced was PBMCs or T cells enriched from blood (not recorded which). These receptors originate from a middle-aged man who had recovered from COVID-19.

The rearrangement uses TRBV28 and TRBJ1-5, with D unresolved. The V gene's germline CDR1 is MDHEN and CDR2 SYDVKM. The CDR3 is 16 amino acids. V was cut by 5 bases and J by 4 bases, with 18 bases left in between. CDR3 sequence reads: CASSLPGNGGNQPQHF. The CDR3 region has the DNA TGTGCCAGCAGTCTCCCCGGGAATGGAGGGAATCAGCCCCAGCATTTT.

The rearrangement uses TRBV9 and TRBJ1-6; tentative D call: TRBD1 (6 bases). Trimming shortened V by 3 bases and J by 10 bases, and 14 bases separated the two germline ends. The germline V gene encodes CDR1 SGDLS and CDR2 YYNGEE. This CDR3 contains 14 residues. CDR3 sequence: CASSDSPGDSPLHF. The CDR3 DNA reads TGTGCCAGCAGCGATTCTCCAGGGGACTCACCCCTCCACTTT.

On this clone itself: The sample holds other DNA sequences that translate to the same CDR3. The chain couples TRBV19 to TRBJ1-2; D call uncertain. The V and J ends lost 5 bases and 0 bases respectively, with 7 bases between them. CDR1 LNHDA and CDR2 SQIVND come from the germline V gene (reference sequence). This CDR3 comprises 13 residues. The CDR3 here is CASSPDSNYGYTF. DNA for the CDR3: TGTGCCAGTAGTCCAGACTCTAACTATGGCTACACCTTC.

This chain connects TRBV4-1 to TRBJ2-7, with D perhaps TRBD1 (6 bases). The CDR3 sequence is 18 residues long. Germline lookup yields CDR1 MGHRA and CDR2 YSYEKL. Trimming took off 0 bases at V and 0 bases at J, with 18 bases between the two ends. The CDR3 region is CASSQDRDTSATSYEQYF. The CDR3 DNA is TGCGCCAGCAGCCAAGATCGGGACACATCAGCCACCTCCTACGAGCAGTACTTC.

The chain combines TRBV5-1 with TRBJ2-5; 7 bases are shared with TRBD2. CDR1 is SGHRS, CDR2 YFSETQ, per germline. V lost 2 bases to trimming and J lost 0 bases; unmatched junction nucleotides: 1. The CDR3 is 14 amino acids. The DNA for the CDR3 is TGCGCCAGCAGCTTCAGCGGGAACCAAGAGACCCAGTACTTC. Translated: CASSFSGNQETQYF.

The V gene is TRBV1, the J gene TRBJ2-7; TRBD1 reflects the table's D call only, with no check against the DNA. TRBV1 is designated a pseudogene. The CDR3 is 15 amino acids. This CDR3 is CTSSHRDRAFYEQYF. The CDR3 DNA reads as TGCACCAGCAGCCATCGGGACAGGGCCTTCTACGAGCAGTACTTC.

This clone was recorded once. J is TRBJ1-6 and V is TRBV7-9, with D possibly being TRBD1 (6 bases). The length of the CDR3 is 15 residues. Per germline, CDR1 SEHNR and CDR2 FQNEAQ (reference sequence). Trimming cost V 4 bases and J 9 bases, with 16 bases left between them. CDR3 in DNA: TGTGCCAGCAGCTCCCATGCGGGGGCGGGTTCACCCCTCCACTTT. This encodes CASSSHAGAGSPLHF. Looking up the rest from reference TRBV7-9 and TRBJ1-6 gives the full variable domain: DTGVSQNPRHKITKRGQNVTFRCDPISEHNRLYWYRQTLGQGPEFLTYFQNEAQLEKSRLLSDRFSAERPKGSFSTLEIQRTEQGDSAMYLCASSSHAGAGSPLHFGNGTRLTVT.

This clone has only a few counts. The chain carries TRBV5-1 and TRBJ2-5, with TRBD2 identical over 7 bases. Germline CDR1 reads SGHRS; CDR2 reads YFSETQ. The V segment lost 7 bases and the J segment 3 bases; nucleotides outside the gene matches: 15. The CDR3 covers 16 residues. CDR3 amino acids: CASRRNKAGTKETQYF. The CDR3 nucleotides are TGCGCCAGCCGCCGAAACAAAGCGGGAACCAAAGAGACCCAGTACTTC. Looking up the rest from reference TRBV5-1 and TRBJ2-5 gives the full variable domain: KAGVTQTPRYLIKTRGQQVTLSCSPISGHRSVSWYQQTPGQGLQFLFEYFSETQRNKGNFPGRFSGRQFSNSRSEMNVSTLELGDSALYLCASRRNKAGTKETQYFGPGTRLLVL.